The entry that follows covers one T cell receptor beta chain sequence. Clones were read by immunoSEQ multiplex PCR, and TCRdb kept only the in-frame ones, dropping some. The table includes approximately 100,000 clones, over 75% detected once. V lost 4 bases and J 5 bases, leaving 8 bases between the germline ends. Germline CDR1 is DFQATT and CDR2 is SNEGSKA (reference sequence). There are 11 residues in the CDR3. These data are taken from a study of T cell responses to AZD1222 COVID-19 vaccine. The input for sequencing was peripheral blood, taken on day 0 of AZD1222 vaccination. The sequence derives from an adult in good health. The chain carries TRBV20-1 and TRBJ2-5, with unresolved D. The CDR3 DNA follows: TGCAGTGCTACCCCGGAGGAGACCCAGTACTTC. This gives the protein CSATPEETQYF.